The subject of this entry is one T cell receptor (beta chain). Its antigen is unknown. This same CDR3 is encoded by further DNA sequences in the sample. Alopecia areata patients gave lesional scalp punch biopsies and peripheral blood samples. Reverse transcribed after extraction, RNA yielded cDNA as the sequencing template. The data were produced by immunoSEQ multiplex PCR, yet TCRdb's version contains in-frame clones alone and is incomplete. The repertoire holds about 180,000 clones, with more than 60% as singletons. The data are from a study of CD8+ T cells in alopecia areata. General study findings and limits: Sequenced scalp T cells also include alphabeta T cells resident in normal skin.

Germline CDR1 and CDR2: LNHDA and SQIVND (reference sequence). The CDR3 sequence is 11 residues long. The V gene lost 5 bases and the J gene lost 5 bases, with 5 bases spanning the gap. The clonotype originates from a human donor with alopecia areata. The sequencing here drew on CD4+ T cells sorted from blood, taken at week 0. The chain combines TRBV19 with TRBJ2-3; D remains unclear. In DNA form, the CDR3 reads TGTGCCAGTAGTGTGGGAGATACGCAGTATTTT. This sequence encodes CASSVGDTQYF. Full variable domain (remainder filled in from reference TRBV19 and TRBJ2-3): DGGITQSPKYLFRKEGQNVTLSCEQNLNHDAMYWYRQDPGQGLRLIYYSQIVNDFQKGDIAEGYSVSREKKESFPLTVTSAQKNPTAFYLCASSVGDTQYFGPGTRLTVL.